This T cell receptor beta chain was observed in a study of T cells in Graves' hyperthyroidism and ophthalmopathy. Worth noting for this clonotype: The antigen is unknown. Germline and junction disagree at one end, which may indicate a read error.

CDR3 length: 18 amino acids. CDR1 and CDR2 (germline): SEHNR, FQNEAQ (reference sequence). Exclusion of patients followed from uncontrolled infection, other autoimmune disease, pregnancy or lactation. General study points: Peripheral blood also featured most of the thyroid clonotypes expanded above 0.001.

The investigators amplified TCR beta CDR3 regions from RNA transcripts. The HTBI primer set served for first-round RT-PCR of the TCR CDR3. TCRdb processed the multiplex PCR reads anew with MiXCR; each CDR3 protein has one entry. The sample includes hundreds of thousands of distinct CDR3 sequences, 45% seen only once; the top ten take less than 8.5%. The sequence was obtained from an adult man with Graves' disease, either hyperthyroidism or ophthalmopathy (not recorded which). The V call is TRBV7-9, the J call TRBJ2-2; the D gene could be TRBD1 or TRBD2 (5 bases each). Sequencing used peripheral blood or thyroid tissue (not recorded which). CDR3 in amino acids: CASSQDTGRASNTGELFF. Here the CDR3 DNA reads TGCGCCAGCAGCCAAGATACGGGGCGGGCATCGAACACCGGGGAGCTGTTTTTT. Together with reference TRBV7-9 and TRBJ2-2, the CDR3 gives the full variable domain: DTGVSQNPRHKITKRGQNVTFRCDPISEHNRLYWYRQTLGQGPEFLTYFQNEAQLEKSRLLSDRFSAERPKGSFSTLEIQRTEQGDSAMYLCASSQDTGRASNTGELFFGEGSRLTVL.